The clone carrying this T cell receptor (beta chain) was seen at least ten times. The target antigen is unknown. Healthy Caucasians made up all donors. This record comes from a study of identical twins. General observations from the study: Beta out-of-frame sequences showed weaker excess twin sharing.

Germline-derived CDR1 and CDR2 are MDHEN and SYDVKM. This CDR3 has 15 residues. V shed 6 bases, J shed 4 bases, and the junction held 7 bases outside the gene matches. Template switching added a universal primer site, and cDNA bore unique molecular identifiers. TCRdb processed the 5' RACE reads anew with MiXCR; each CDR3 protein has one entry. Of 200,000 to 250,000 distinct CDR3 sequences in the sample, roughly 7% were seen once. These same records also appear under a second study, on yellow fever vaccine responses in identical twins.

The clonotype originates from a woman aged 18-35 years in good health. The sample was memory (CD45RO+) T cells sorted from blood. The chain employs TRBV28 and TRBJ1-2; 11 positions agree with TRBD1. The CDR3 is CASSSGTGGPYGYTF. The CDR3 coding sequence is TGTGCCAGCAGCTCCGGGACAGGGGGACCCTATGGCTACACCTTC.